This T cell receptor beta chain stems from a study of blood T cell repertoires in COVID-19. As for the study in general: Acute and convalescent COVID-19 samples came from the United States, Italy and Spain. T cells, B-cell-depleted T cells, or PBMCs provided the cDNA or gDNA that served as material.

In the study's own analysis: Amplification of reference gene primers was used by the study to estimate nucleated cell counts. The assay was immunoSEQ multiplex PCR, and TCRdb's table has in-frame clones only and misses some. V, J and clone size reflect that table, while D and trimming were determined from the DNA. This sample has roughly 18,000 clones, with 77% found just once. In Seattle, patients joined the study during active infection and were tracked longitudinally. The sequenced material came from peripheral blood. The source is a man between 65 and 80 years old with COVID-19, enrolled during active disease.

CDR3 nucleotides: TGTGCCAGCAGTTTAGGAGGGGTGGGCACTGAAGCTTTCTTT. The encoded protein is CASSLGGVGTEAFF. The genes are TRBV28 and TRBJ1-1, with a tentative D call TRBD1 (5 bases). The V end lost 2 bases, the J end lost 4 bases, and 11 bases lay between the germline ends. The CDR3 contains 14 residues. Germline CDR1 MDHEN, CDR2 SYDVKM. Full variable domain (remainder filled in from reference TRBV28 and TRBJ1-1): DVKVTQSSRYLVKRTGEKVFLECVQDMDHENMFWYRQDPGLGLRLIYFSYDVKMKEKGDIPEGYSVSREKKERFSLILESASTNQTSMYLCASSLGGVGTEAFFGQGTRLTVV.